The clone carrying this TCR beta chain was counted only a few times. The CDR3 covers 14 residues. Trimming stripped 4 bases from V and 1 base from J, with 10 bases between. Germline V gene lookup returns CDR1 MDHEN and CDR2 SYDVKM. The data stem from a study of cytomegalovirus exposure and HLA in healthy donors. Here immunoSEQ multiplex PCR was the method, and the copy in TCRdb shows in-frame clones only, minus some. Altogether about 150,000 clones are present, about nine tenths being singletons, with the ten largest covering over 5%. This receptor was obtained from a woman aged 30 to 39 in good health and CMV-seropositive. Sequenced: PBMCs. The chain couples TRBV28 to TRBJ1-1; D possibly corresponds to TRBD1 (5 bases). DNA of the CDR3: TGTGCCAGCAGTTGGGGGGTCACGAACACTGAAGCTTTCTTT. Its protein is CASSWGVTNTEAFF.